A selection of T cell receptor beta chains follows, all from one sample in a study of T-cell memory formation after mild COVID-19. MiXCR was run by TCRdb on the 5' RACE reads, yielding one entry per CDR3 protein. The sample includes under 300,000 distinct CDR3 sequences, around 15% of them seen just once. Sequencing input: PBMCs or a T cell subset sorted from them (not recorded which). These receptors were collected from a man between 18 and 35 years old who had mild COVID-19 (a few samples of this study predate the infection). Cell type and time point are not known. Both conserved end residues are part of each CDR3. The order of the fields is D gene, V gene, J gene, clone size, CDR3 DNA, CDR3 protein. The D gene is left open where the match is weak. Some rows mark clone size as missing; the rest say once, few, many or name a class of expanded clone.

>NA|TRBV29-1|TRBJ1-2|NA
TGCAGCGTCGCAGACCCCACCCAGGGAATAGTCTATGGCTACACCTTC
CSVADPTQGIVYGYTF
>TRBD2|TRBV6-2/TRBV6-3|TRBJ2-5|NA
TGTGCCAGCCGCGGACTAGACGAGACCCAGTACTTC
CASRGLDETQYF
>TRBD1|TRBV10-3|TRBJ2-2|few
TGTGCCATAACCCCGAGACAGGGCACCGGGGAGCTGTTTTTT
CAITPRQGTGELFF
>NA|TRBV7-8|TRBJ2-1|NA
TGTGCCAGCAGCTTAGTCACGGGGGCCGATGAGCAGTTCTTC
CASSLVTGADEQFF
>TRBD1|TRBV4-1|TRBJ2-2|NA
TGCGCCAGCAGCCAAGAGGGGACAGAGACCGGGGAGCTGTTTTTT
CASSQEGTETGELFF
>NA|TRBV20-1|TRBJ2-1|NA
TGCAGTGCTAGTTACTACAATGAGCAGTTCTTC
CSASYYNEQFF
>NA|TRBV7-2|TRBJ2-5|few
TGTGCCAGCAGCTCATGGACAGATCAAGAGACCCAGTACTTC
CASSSWTDQETQYF
>NA|TRBV29-1|TRBJ1-2|few
TGCAGCGTTGAGGGGTTTAAGGACAGAACCTATGGCTACACCTTC
CSVEGFKDRTYGYTF
>TRBD2|TRBV7-2|TRBJ2-1|few
TGTGCCAGCAATCTGCGGGTGGCGGGGAGGGATAAACAGTTCTTC
CASNLRVAGRDKQFF
>NA|TRBV6-5|TRBJ2-3|NA
TGTGCCAGCAGTTACTCAGTCGGGTCCTACCCAGATACGCAGTATTTT
CASSYSVGSYPDTQYF
>TRBD1|TRBV5-5|TRBJ1-2|NA
TGTGCCAGCAGCTTGGGGGGGACAGCTAACTATGGCTACACCTTC
CASSLGGTANYGYTF
>NA|TRBV7-2|TRBJ2-3|NA
TGTGCCAGCAGCCTGGGGTTTCGGGATACGCAGTATTTT
CASSLGFRDTQYF
>NA|TRBV7-9|TRBJ2-7|NA
TGTGCCAGCAGCGCCCGGGACCGAATCTACGAGCAGTACTTC
CASSARDRIYEQYF
>TRBD2|TRBV5-1|TRBJ2-5|NA
TGCGCCAGCAGTTATGGCGTCGAAAGCGGGGTCTCTCAAGAGACCCAGTACTTC
CASSYGVESGVSQETQYF
>NA|TRBV7-2|TRBJ1-6|NA
TGTGCCAGCACCTGGGGGGGAGGGACCAATAATTCACCCCTCCACTTT
CASTWGGGTNNSPLHF
>NA|TRBV7-7|TRBJ2-2|few
TGTGCTAGCAGCTTAGAGGGGGGCTCGAACACCGGGGAGCTGTTTTTT
CASSLEGGSNTGELFF
>NA|TRBV4-1|TRBJ1-2|NA
TGCGCCAGCAGCCTCCCCTCGGCAGGGGCGCCCGGCTACACCTTC
CASSLPSAGAPGYTF
>TRBD1|TRBV5-1|TRBJ2-3|few
TGCGCCAGCATAGGGGGACAGACCACAGATACGCAGTATTTT
CASIGGQTTDTQYF
>NA|TRBV2|TRBJ1-5|many
TGTGCCAGCAGCCTTGAGACCAATCAGCCCCAGCATTTT
CASSLETNQPQHF
>NA|TRBV4-1|TRBJ2-5|few
TGCGCCAGCAGCTTGATCTTCCAAGAGACCCAGTACTTC
CASSLIFQETQYF
>NA|TRBV6-6|TRBJ1-4|NA
TGTGCCAGCAGTTACCCTCGGACAGCCGGAGGAAGCGAAAAACTGTTTTTT
CASSYPRTAGGSEKLFF
>NA|TRBV25-1|TRBJ2-5|many
TGTGCCAGCGGGCAAGAGACCCAGTACTTC
CASGQETQYF
>NA|TRBV5-4|TRBJ2-7|few
TGTGCCAGCAGCTCCGGGACCAGCGTGGTGGGAGAGCAGTACTTC
CASSSGTSVVGEQYF
>NA|TRBV2|TRBJ1-1|NA
TGTGCCAGCAGTGATTACGACAGTATGAACACTGAAGCTTTCTTT
CASSDYDSMNTEAFF
>NA|TRBV20-1|TRBJ1-2|few
TGCAGTGCTGAAGACCAAGTCGGCTACACCTTC
CSAEDQVGYTF
>TRBD2|TRBV12-3/TRBV12-4|TRBJ2-7|few
TGTGCCAGCAGTTTCGGAGCGGGGGGTTACGAGCAGTACTTC
CASSFGAGGYEQYF
>TRBD2|TRBV11-2|TRBJ2-3|many
TGTGCCAGCGCGGGGGGGCTTAAAGATACGCAGTATTTT
CASAGGLKDTQYF
>NA|TRBV5-1|TRBJ1-4|many
TGCGCCAGCAGCTTGTTGCCGGGGGGAGCTAATGAAAAACTGTTTTTT
CASSLLPGGANEKLFF
>NA|TRBV29-1|TRBJ2-2|NA
TGCAGCGTGGGGGGGGCAGATGATGAAACCAACACCGGGGAGCTGTTTTTT
CSVGGADDETNTGELFF
>TRBD2|TRBV5-1|TRBJ2-1|NA
TGCGCCAGCAGCTTGGGGAGCGGGGGGGCCCAGTTCTTC
CASSLGSGGAQFF
>NA|TRBV5-1|TRBJ1-1|once
TGCGCCAGCAGCTTCCCAGGGGACACTGAAGCTTTCTTT
CASSFPGDTEAFF
>NA|TRBV7-8|TRBJ1-4|NA
TGTGCCAGCAGCTTAGGGGAGCTCGAAAAACTGTTTTTT
CASSLGELEKLFF
>NA|TRBV29-1|TRBJ2-4|NA
TGCAGCGCACGCGCTGATGGCTGGAGAGCCAAAAACATTCAGTACTTC
CSARADGWRAKNIQYF
>NA|TRBV5-1|TRBJ2-3|NA
TGCGCCAGCAGCTCGTCCGGACGGAAGTATTTT
CASSSSGRKYF
>TRBD1|TRBV20-1|TRBJ2-2|many
TGCAGTGCACTCAGGAACAGGGGGCGACCCGGGGAGCTGTTTTTT
CSALRNRGRPGELFF
>NA|TRBV5-1|TRBJ2-5|NA
TGCGCCAGCAGCCCGACCTCGCTTCCGGGCCGAGGGGGGGAGACCCAGTACTTC
CASSPTSLPGRGGETQYF
>TRBD1|TRBV12-3/TRBV12-4|TRBJ1-2|NA
TGTGCCAGCAGTCGACAGGGGGCAGGGGGCTACACCTTC
CASSRQGAGGYTF
>NA|TRBV7-9|TRBJ1-1|NA
TGTGCCAGCAGCTTAGTTACCAGCCAAGCTTTCTTT
CASSLVTSQAFF
>TRBD1|TRBV7-3|TRBJ1-2|once
TGTGCCAGCAGCTCGAGACAGGGCCAGGGCTACACCTTC
CASSSRQGQGYTF
>TRBD1|TRBV2|TRBJ1-1|few
TGTGCCAGCGGAAGGGACAGGGGATTGAGTGAAGCTTTCTTT
CASGRDRGLSEAFF
>NA|TRBV7-2|TRBJ2-3|NA
TGTGCCAGCAGCTTAAGAGGTGACAGGACAACAGATACGCAGTATTTT
CASSLRGDRTTDTQYF
>NA|TRBV5-1|TRBJ2-2|NA
TGCGCCAGCAGCTTGGCAGAGCCCACCGGGGAGCTGTTTTTT
CASSLAEPTGELFF
>NA|TRBV4-3|TRBJ2-3|few
TGCGCCAGCAAACTGACGGGGGCCACAGATACGCAGTATTTT
CASKLTGATDTQYF
>NA|TRBV7-9|TRBJ1-5|few
TGTGCCAGCAGCTCGGGGGGAAACAATCAGCCCCAGCATTTT
CASSSGGNNQPQHF